This TCR beta chain was documented in a study of cytomegalovirus exposure and HLA in healthy donors. Study outcomes and limitations: The study put around 180 TCR beta chains on its list as cytomegalovirus-associated.

About this clone itself: Its antigen is still unknown.

V lost 2 bases to trimming and J lost 5 bases, with 7 bases between them. The CDR3 covers 14 residues. CDR1 is SGHVS, CDR2 FNYEAQ, per germline. Generated by immunoSEQ multiplex PCR, the TCRdb table keeps only in-frame clones and is missing some. The table shows around 140,000 clones, with 75% to 90% occurring only once. The rearrangement uses TRBV7-6 and TRBJ1-6; the D is unclear. The TCR was taken from a woman aged 18-35 years in good health and CMV-seronegative. What was sequenced was PBMCs. CDR3 sequence reads: CASSLSGDNSPLHF. The CDR3 coding sequence is TGTGCCAGCAGCTTATCCGGAGATAATTCACCCCTCCACTTT.